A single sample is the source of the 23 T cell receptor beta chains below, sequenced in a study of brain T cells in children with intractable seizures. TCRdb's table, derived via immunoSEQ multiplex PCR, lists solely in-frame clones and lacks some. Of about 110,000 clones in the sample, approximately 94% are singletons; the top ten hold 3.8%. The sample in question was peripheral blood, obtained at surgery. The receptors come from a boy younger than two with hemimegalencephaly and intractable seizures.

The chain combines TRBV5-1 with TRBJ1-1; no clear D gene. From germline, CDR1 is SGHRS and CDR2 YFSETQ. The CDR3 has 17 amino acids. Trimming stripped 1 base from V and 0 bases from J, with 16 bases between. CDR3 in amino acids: CASSLFPRPGVNTEAFF. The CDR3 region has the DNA TGCGCCAGCAGCTTGTTCCCGCGACCGGGCGTGAACACTGAAGCTTTCTTT. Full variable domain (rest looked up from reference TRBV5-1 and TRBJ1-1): KAGVTQTPRYLIKTRGQQVTLSCSPISGHRSVSWYQQTPGQGLQFLFEYFSETQRNKGNFPGRFSGRQFSNSRSEMNVSTLELGDSALYLCASSLFPRPGVNTEAFFGQGTRLTVV.

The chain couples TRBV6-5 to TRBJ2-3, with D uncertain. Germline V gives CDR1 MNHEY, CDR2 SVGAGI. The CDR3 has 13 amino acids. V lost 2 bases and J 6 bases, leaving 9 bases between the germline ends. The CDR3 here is CASSYPVPDTQYF. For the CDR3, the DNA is TGTGCCAGCAGTTACCCCGTCCCGGATACGCAGTATTTT.

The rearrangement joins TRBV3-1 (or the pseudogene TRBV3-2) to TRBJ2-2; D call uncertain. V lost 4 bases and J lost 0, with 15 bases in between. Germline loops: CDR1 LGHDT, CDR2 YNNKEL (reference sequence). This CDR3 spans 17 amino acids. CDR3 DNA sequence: TGTGCCAGCAGCCGCCTAGAGGATTACGCGAACACCGGGGAGCTGTTTTTT. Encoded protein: CASSRLEDYANTGELFF.

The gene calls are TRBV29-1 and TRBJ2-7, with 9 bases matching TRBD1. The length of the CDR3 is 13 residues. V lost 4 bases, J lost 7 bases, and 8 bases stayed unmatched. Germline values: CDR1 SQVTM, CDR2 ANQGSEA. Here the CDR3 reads CSVGQGVLGEQYF. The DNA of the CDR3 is TGCAGCGTTGGACAGGGGGTTTTGGGGGAGCAGTACTTC.

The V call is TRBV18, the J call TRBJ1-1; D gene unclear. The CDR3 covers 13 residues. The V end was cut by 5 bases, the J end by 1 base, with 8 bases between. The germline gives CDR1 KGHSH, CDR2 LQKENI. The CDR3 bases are TGTGCCAGCTCAGGTCGGGCGAACACTGAAGCTTTCTTT. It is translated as CASSGRANTEAFF.

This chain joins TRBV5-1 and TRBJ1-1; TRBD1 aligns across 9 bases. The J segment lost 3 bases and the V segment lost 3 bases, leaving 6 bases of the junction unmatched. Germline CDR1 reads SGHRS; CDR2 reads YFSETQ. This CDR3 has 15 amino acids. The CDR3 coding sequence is TGCGCCAGCAGCTCCGGACAGGGGATGGACACTGAAGCTTTCTTT. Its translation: CASSSGQGMDTEAFF. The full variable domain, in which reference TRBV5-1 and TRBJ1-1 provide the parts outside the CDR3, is KAGVTQTPRYLIKTRGQQVTLSCSPISGHRSVSWYQQTPGQGLQFLFEYFSETQRNKGNFPGRFSGRQFSNSRSEMNVSTLELGDSALYLCASSSGQGMDTEAFFGQGTRLTVV.

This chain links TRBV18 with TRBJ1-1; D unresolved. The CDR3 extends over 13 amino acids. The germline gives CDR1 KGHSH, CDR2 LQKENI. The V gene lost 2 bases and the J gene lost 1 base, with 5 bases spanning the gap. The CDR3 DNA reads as TGTGCCAGCTCACCAAAACAGAACACTGAAGCTTTCTTT. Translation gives CASSPKQNTEAFF. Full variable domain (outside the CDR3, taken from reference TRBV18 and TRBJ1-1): NAGVMQNPRHLVRRRGQEARLRCSPMKGHSHVYWYRQLPEEGLKFMVYLQKENIIDESGMPKERFSAEFPKEGPSILRIQQVVRGDSAAYFCASSPKQNTEAFFGQGTRLTVV.

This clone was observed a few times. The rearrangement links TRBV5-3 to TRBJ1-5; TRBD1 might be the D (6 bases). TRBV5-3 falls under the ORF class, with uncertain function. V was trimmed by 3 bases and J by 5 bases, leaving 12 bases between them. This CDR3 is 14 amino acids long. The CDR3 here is CARSSGHSHQPQHF. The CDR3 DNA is TGTGCCAGAAGCTCGGGACACAGCCATCAGCCCCAGCATTTT.

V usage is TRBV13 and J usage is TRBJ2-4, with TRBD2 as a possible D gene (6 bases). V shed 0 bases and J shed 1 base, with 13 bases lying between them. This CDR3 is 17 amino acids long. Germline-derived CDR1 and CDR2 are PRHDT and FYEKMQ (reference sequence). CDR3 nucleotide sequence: TGTGCCAGCAGCTTAGGCCGGCGGGGCTACGCCAAAAACATTCAGTACTTC. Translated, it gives CASSLGRRGYAKNIQYF.

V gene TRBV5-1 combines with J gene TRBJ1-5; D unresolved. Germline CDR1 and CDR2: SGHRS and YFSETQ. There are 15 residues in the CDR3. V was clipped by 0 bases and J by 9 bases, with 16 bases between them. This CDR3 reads CASSLAGGPAGPQHF. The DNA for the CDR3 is TGCGCCAGCAGCTTGGCGGGCGGCCCAGCGGGGCCCCAGCATTTT.

This CDR3 is CASSQGRSTKNIQYF. For the CDR3, the DNA is TGTGCCAGCAGCCAAGGAAGGAGTACCAAAAACATTCAGTACTTC. This chain uses TRBV3-1 (or the pseudogene TRBV3-2) with TRBJ2-4, with D hard to call. Per the germline V gene, CDR1 is LGHDT and CDR2 is YNNKEL (reference sequence). The CDR3 is 15 amino acids. Trimming took off 1 base at V and 2 bases at J, with 9 bases between the two ends.

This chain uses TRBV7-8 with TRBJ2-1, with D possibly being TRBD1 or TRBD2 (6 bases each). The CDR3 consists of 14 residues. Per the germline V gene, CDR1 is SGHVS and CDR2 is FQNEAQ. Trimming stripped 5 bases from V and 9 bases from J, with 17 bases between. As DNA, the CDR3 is TGTGCCAGCAGCACCAGACAGGTGCGGGGTGAGCAGTTCTTC. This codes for CASSTRQVRGEQFF.

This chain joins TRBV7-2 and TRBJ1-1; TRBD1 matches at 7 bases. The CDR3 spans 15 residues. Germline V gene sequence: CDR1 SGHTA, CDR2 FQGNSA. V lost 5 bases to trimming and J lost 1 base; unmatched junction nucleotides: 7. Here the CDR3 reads CASSVIGTANTEAFF. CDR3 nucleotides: TGTGCCAGCAGCGTTATAGGGACAGCGAACACTGAAGCTTTCTTT.

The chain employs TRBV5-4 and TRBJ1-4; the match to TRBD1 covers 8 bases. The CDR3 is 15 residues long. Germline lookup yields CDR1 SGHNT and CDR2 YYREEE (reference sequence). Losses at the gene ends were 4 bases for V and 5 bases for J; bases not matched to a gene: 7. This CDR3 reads CASSPDRERNEKLFF. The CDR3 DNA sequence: TGTGCCAGCAGCCCGGACAGGGAGCGGAATGAAAAACTGTTTTTT.

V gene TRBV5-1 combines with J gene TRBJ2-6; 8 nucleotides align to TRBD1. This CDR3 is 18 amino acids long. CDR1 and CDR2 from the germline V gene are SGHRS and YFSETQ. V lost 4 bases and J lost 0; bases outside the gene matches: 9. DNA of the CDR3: TGCGCCAGCAGCAACTGGACAGGGATCATCTCTGGGGCCAACGTCCTGACTTTC. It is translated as CASSNWTGIISGANVLTF.

CDR3 nucleotides: TGTGCCAGCAGCTCCATAAACAACGAGCAGTACTTC. It codes for CASSSINNEQYF. The genes are TRBV5-6 and TRBJ2-7; D is undetermined. The CDR3 has 12 residues. Trimming left V 3 bases short and J 5 bases short, with 9 bases between. Germline lookup yields CDR1 SGHDT and CDR2 YYEEEE. The whole variable domain, remainder taken from reference TRBV5-6 and TRBJ2-7, is DAGVTQSPTHLIKTRGQQVTLRCSPKSGHDTVSWYQQALGQGPQFIFQYYEEEERQRGNFPDRFSGHQFPNYSSELNVNALLLGDSALYLCASSSINNEQYFGPGTRLTVT.

CDR3 nucleotides: TGTGCCAGCTCACCGGGCATAGAAGAGACCCAGTACTTC. Protein: CASSPGIEETQYF. V usage is TRBV18 and J usage is TRBJ2-5, with unresolved D. Trimming removed 3 bases at V and 3 bases at J, with 8 bases between. CDR3 size: 13 residues. Germline V gives CDR1 KGHSH, CDR2 LQKENI.

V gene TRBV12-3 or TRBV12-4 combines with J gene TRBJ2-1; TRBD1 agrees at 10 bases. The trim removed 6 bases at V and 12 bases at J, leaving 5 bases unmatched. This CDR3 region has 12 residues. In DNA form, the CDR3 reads TGTGCCAGCAGCGAGTGGACAGGGGGGCAGTTCTTC. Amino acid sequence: CASSEWTGGQFF.

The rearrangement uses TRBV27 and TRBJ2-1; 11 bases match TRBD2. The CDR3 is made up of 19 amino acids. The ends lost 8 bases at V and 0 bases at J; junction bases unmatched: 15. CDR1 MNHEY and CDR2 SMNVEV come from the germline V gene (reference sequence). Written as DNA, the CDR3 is TGTGCCAGCGGGTTTGGACTAGCGGGCCCATACAGCTCCTACAATGAGCAGTTCTTC. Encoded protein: CASGFGLAGPYSSYNEQFF.

In nucleotides, the CDR3 is TGTGCCAGCAGTGGGACCGGGACACTCGTTCCAAATCAGCCCCAGCATTTT. Its protein is CASSGTGTLVPNQPQHF. V and J are TRBV2 and TRBJ1-5; tentative D call: TRBD1 (6 bases). There are 17 residues in the CDR3. Germline CDR1 SNHLY, CDR2 FYNNEI. Between the trimmed V and J ends, which lost 4 bases and 4 bases, there was a span of 20 bases.

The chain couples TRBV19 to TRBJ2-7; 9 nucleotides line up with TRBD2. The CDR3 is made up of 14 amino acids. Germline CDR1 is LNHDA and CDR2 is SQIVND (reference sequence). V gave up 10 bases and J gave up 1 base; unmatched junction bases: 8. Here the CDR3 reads CATSRTSASYEQYF. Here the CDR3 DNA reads TGTGCCACTTCGCGGACTAGCGCTTCCTACGAGCAGTACTTC.

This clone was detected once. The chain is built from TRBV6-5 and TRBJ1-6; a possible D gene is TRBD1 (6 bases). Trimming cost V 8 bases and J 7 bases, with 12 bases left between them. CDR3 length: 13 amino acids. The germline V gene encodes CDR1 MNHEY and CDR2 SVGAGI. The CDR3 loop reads CASDGTTNSPLHF. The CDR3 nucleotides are TGTGCCAGCGACGGGACAACGAATTCACCCCTCCACTTT.

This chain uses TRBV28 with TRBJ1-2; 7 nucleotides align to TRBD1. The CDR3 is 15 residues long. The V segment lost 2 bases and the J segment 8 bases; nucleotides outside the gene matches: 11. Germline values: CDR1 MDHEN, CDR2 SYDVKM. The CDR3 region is CASSLGTGAFLGYTF. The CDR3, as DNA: TGTGCCAGCAGTTTAGGTACAGGGGCCTTCTTGGGCTACACCTTC.